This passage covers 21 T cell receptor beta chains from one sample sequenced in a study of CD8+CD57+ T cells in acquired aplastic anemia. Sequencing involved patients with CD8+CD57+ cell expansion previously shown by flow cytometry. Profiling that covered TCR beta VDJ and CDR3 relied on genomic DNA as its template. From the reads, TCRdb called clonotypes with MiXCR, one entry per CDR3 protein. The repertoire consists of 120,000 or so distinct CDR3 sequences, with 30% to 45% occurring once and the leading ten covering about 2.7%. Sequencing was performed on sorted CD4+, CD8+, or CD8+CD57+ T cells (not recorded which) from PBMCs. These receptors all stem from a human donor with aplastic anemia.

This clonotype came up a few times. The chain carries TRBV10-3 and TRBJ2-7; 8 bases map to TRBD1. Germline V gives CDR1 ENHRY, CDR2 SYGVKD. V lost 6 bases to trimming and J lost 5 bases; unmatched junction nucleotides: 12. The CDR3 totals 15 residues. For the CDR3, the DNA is TGTGCCATCAGGGGTCCGGGGACAGGTCCCAACGAGCAGTACTTC. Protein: CAIRGPGTGPNEQYF.

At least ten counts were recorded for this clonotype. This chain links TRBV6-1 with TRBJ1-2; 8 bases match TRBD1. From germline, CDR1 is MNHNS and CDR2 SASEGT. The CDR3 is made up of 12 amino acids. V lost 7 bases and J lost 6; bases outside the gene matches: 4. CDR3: CASIETGDGYTF. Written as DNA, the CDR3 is TGTGCCAGCATCGAGACAGGGGATGGCTACACCTTC.

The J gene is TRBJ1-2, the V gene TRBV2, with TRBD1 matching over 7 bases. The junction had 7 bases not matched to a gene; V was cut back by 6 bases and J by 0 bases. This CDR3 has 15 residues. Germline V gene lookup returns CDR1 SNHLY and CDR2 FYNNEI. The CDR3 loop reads CASSQGTVANYGYTF. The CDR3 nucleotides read TGTGCCAGCAGCCAAGGGACAGTTGCTAACTATGGCTACACCTTC.

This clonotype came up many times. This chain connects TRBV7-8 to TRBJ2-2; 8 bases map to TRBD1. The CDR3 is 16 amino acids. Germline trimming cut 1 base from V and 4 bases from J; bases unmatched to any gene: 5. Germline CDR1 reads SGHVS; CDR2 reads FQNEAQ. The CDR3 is CASSLDRGSGTGELFF. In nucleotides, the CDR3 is TGTGCCAGCAGCTTAGACAGGGGGTCGGGCACCGGGGAGCTGTTTTTT.

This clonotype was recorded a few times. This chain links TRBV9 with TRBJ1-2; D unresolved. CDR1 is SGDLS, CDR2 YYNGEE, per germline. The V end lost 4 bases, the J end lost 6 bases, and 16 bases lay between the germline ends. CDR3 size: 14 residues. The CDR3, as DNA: TGTGCCAGCAGCTCCCAGTGGGCAGCGAATGGCTACACCTTC. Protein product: CASSSQWAANGYTF.

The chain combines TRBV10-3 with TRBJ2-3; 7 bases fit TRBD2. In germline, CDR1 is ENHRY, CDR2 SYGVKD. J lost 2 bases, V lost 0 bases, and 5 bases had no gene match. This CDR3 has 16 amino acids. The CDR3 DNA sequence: TGTGCCATCAGTGAGTCTGGGGGGGGGATCACAGATACGCAGTATTTT. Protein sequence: CAISESGGGITDTQYF.

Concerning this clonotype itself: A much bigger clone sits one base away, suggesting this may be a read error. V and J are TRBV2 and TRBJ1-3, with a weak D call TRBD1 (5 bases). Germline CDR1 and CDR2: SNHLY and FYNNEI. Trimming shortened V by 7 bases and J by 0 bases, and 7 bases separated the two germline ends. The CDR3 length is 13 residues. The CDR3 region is CASTGVSGNTIYF. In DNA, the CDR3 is TGTGCCAGCACGGGGGTCTCTGGAAACACCATATATTTT.

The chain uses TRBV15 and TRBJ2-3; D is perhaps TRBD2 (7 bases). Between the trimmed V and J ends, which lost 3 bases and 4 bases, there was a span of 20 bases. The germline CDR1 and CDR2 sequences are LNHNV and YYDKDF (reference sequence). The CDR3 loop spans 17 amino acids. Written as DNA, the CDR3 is TGTGCCACCAGCAGGTCTGGGGGGGCCTCTTGGGCAGATACGCAGTATTTT. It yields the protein CATSRSGGASWADTQYF.

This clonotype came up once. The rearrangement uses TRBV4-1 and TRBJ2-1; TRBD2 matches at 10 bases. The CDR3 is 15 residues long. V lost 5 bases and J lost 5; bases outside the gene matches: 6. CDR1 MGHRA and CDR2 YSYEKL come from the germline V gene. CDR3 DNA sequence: TGCGCCAGCAGCACGGGACTAGCGCCTAACAATGAGCAGTTCTTC. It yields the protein CASSTGLAPNNEQFF.

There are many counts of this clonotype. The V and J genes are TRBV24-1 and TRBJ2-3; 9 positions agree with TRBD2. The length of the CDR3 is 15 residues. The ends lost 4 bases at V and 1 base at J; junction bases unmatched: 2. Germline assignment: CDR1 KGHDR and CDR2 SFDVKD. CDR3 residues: CATSEKRGGTDTQYF. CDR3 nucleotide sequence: TGTGCCACCAGTGAAAAGCGGGGGGGCACAGATACGCAGTATTTT.

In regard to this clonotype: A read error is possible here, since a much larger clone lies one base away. The CDR3 loop reads CASSSKSLREKLFF. The CDR3 DNA follows: TGCGCCAGCAGCTCGAAGAGCTTGAGGGAAAAACTGTTTTTT. The rearrangement uses TRBV5-1 and TRBJ1-4; D remains ambiguous. Between the trimmed V and J ends, which lost 3 bases and 8 bases, there was a span of 14 bases. The germline gives CDR1 SGHRS, CDR2 YFSETQ. The CDR3 covers 14 residues. The variable domain in full, completed from reference TRBV5-1 and TRBJ1-4, reads KAGVTQTPRYLIKTRGQQVTLSCSPISGHRSVSWYQQTPGQGLQFLFEYFSETQRNKGNFPGRFSGRQFSNSRSEMNVSTLELGDSALYLCASSSKSLREKLFFGSGTQLSVL.

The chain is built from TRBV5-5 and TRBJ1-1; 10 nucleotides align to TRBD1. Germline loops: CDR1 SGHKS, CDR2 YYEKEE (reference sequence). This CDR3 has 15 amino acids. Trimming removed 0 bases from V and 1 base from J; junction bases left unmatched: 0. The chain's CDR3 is CASSLGDRGNTEAFF. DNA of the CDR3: TGTGCCAGCAGCTTGGGGGACAGGGGGAACACTGAAGCTTTCTTT. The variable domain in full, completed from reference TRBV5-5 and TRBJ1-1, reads DAGVTQSPTHLIKTRGQQVTLRCSPISGHKSVSWYQQVLGQGPQFIFQYYEKEERGRGNFPDRFSARQFPNYSSELNVNALLLGDSALYLCASSLGDRGNTEAFFGQGTRLTVV.

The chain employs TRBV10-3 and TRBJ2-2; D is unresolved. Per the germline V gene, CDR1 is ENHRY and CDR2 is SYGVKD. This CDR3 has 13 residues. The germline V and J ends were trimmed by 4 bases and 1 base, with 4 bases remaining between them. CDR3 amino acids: CAISGRNTGELFF. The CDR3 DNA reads TGTGCCATCAGTGGACGGAACACCGGGGAGCTGTTTTTT.

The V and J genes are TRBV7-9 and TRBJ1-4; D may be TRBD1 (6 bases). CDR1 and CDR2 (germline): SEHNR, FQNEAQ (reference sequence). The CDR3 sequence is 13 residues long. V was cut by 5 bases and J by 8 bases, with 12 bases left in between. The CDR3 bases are TGTGCCAGCAGCCCGCAGGGGTCCGAAAAACTGTTTTTT. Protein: CASSPQGSEKLFF.

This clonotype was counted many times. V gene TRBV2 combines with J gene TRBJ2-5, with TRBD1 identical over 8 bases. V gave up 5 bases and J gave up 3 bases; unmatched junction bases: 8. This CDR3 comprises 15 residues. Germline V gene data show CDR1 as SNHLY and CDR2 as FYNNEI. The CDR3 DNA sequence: TGTGCCAGCAGTCTGACAGGGGCGGACAAAGAGACCCAGTACTTC. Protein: CASSLTGADKETQYF.

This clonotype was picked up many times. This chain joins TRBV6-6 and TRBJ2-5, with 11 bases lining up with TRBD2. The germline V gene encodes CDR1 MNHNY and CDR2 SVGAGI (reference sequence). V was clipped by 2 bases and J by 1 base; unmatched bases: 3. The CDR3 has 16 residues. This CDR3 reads CASSYPTSGGQETQYF. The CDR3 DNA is TGTGCCAGCAGTTACCCCACTAGCGGGGGCCAAGAGACCCAGTACTTC.

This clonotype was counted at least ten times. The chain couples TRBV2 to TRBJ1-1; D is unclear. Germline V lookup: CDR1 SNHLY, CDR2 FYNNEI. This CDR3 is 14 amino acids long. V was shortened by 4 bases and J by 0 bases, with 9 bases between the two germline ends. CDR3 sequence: CASSVQLMNTEAFF. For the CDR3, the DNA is TGTGCCAGCAGTGTTCAGCTTATGAACACTGAAGCTTTCTTT.

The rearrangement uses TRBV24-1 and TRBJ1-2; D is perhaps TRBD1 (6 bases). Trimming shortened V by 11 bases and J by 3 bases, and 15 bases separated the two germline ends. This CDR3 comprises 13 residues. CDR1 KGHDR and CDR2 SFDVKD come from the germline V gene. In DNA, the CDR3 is TGTGCCAGTAGTGTGGGGGGCGACTATGGCTACACCTTC. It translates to CASSVGGDYGYTF.

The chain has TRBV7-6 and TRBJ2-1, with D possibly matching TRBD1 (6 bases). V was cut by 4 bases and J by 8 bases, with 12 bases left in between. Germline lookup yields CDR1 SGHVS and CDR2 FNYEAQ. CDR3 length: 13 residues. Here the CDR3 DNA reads TGTGCCAGCAGCTGGGGACAAGAGGATGAGCAGTTCTTC. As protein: CASSWGQEDEQFF.

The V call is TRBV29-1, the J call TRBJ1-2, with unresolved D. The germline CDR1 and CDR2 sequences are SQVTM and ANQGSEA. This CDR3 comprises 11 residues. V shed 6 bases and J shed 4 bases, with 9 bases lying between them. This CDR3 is CSVVSSYGYTF. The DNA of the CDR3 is TGCAGCGTGGTCAGTAGCTATGGCTACACCTTC.

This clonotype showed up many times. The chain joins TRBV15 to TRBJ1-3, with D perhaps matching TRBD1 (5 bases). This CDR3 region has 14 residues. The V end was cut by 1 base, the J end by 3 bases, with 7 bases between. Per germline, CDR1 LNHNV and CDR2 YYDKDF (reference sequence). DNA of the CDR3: TGTGCCACCAGCAGAGGGGGGTTTGGAAACACCATATATTTT. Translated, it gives CATSRGGFGNTIYF.